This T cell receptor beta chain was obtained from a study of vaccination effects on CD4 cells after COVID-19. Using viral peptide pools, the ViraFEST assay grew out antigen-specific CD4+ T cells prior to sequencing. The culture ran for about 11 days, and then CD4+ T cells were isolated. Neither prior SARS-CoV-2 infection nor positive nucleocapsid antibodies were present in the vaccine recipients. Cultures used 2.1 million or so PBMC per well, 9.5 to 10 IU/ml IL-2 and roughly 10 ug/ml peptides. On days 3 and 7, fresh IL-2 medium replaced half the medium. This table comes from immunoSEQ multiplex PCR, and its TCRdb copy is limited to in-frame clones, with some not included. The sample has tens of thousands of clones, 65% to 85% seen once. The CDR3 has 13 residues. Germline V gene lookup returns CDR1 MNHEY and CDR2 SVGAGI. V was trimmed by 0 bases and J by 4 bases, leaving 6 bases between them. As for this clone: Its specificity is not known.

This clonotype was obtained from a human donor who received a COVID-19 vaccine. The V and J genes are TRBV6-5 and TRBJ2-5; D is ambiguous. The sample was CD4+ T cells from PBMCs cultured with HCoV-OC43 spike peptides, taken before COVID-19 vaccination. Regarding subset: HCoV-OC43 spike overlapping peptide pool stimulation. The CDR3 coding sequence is TGTGCCAGCAGTTACTCGGGGTTAGAGACCCAGTACTTC. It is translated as CASSYSGLETQYF.